This T cell receptor (beta chain) originates from a study of early T cells in non-severe SARS-CoV-2 infection. In its sample, this clonotype was seen many times. With 6 bases removed from V and 0 bases from J, the gap between germline ends came to 14 bases. The CDR3 extends over 14 amino acids. Germline-derived CDR1 and CDR2 are SQVTM and ANQGSEA. MiXCR, applied by TCRdb to the 5' RACE reads, yields one record per CDR3 protein. The sample holds 85,000 to 100,000 distinct CDR3 sequences, approximately 16% seen once. The rearrangement uses TRBV29-1 and TRBJ1-1; D gene ambiguous. The specimen was whole blood, collected at baseline. The receptor comes from an adult who was a healthcare worker with PCR-confirmed SARS-CoV-2 infection or an uninfected control (not recorded which). This CDR3 reads CSVNRDTMNTEAFF. CDR3 bases: TGCAGCGTCAATAGAGACACGATGAACACTGAAGCTTTCTTT.